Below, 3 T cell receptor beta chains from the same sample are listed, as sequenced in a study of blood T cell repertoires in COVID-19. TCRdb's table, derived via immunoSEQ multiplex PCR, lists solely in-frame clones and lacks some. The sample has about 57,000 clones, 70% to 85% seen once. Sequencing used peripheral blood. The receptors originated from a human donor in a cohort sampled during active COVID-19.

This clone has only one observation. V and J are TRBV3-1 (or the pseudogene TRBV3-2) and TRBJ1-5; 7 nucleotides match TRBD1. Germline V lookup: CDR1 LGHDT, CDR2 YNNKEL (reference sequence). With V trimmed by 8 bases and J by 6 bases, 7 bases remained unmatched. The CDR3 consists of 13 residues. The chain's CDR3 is CASAQGTAQPQHF. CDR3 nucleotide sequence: TGTGCCAGCGCACAGGGGACGGCTCAGCCCCAGCATTTT.

CDR3 coding DNA: TGTGCCAGCAGCCCCTACGTCCAAGAGACCCAGTACTTC. This translates into CASSPYVQETQYF. This chain joins TRBV9 and TRBJ2-5; D gene uncertain. V lost 4 bases, J lost 1 base, and 8 bases lay in between. In germline, CDR1 is SGDLS, CDR2 YYNGEE. This CDR3 is built from 13 residues.

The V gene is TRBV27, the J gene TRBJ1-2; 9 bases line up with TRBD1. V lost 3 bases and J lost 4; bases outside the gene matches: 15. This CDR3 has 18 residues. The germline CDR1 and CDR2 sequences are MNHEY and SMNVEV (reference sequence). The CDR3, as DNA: TGTGCCAGCAGTTTCGTTTGGCCCCGACAGGGGGGATTCTATGGCTACACCTTC. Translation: CASSFVWPRQGGFYGYTF.